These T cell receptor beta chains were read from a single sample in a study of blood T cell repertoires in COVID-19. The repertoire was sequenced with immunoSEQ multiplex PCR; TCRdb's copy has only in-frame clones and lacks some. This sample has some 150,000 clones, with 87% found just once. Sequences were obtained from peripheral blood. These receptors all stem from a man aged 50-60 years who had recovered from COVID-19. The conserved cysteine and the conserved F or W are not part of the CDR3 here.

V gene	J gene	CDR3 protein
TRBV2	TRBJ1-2	ASSPNRGYT
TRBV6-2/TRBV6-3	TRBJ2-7	ASSYSPLGGRGDLYEQY
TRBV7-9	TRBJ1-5	ASSLVVNRGLDQPQH
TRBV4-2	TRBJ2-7	ASSQASTYEQY
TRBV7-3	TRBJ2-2	ASSSGTSAGELF
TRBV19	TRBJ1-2	ASGGYGYT
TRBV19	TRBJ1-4	ASSMGRGEKLF
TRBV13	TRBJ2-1	ASSTKTSGVVDEQF
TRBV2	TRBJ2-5	ASSPTGTETQETQY
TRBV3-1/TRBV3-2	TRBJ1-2	ASSQERGQSAYGYT
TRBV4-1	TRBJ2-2	ASSQASGELF
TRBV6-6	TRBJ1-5	ASSPDQGFKPQH
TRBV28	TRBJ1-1	ASSLLPAGQGNLGTEAF
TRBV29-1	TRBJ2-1	SGGQTEQF
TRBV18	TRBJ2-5	ASSPPLAVYQETQY
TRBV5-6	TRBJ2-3	ASSLAGESTDTDTQY
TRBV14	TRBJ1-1	ASSQVNRQNTEAF
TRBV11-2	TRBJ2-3	ASSLVWKLGTGTDTQY
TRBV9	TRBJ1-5	ASSVGGVSNQPQH
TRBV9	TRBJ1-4	ASSGGRGFNEKLF
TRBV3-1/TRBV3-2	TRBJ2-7	ASSQDWPGLTYEQY
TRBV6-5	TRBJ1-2	ASMAQGLELHGYT
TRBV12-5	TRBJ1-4	ASGFVGAINEKLF
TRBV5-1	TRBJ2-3	ASSWGTSGGRTDTQY
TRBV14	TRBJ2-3	ASSQDGLAGGLGTDTQY
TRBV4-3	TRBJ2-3	ASSLTGTSGGSTDTQY
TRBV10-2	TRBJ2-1	ASSSSGGGGYNEQF
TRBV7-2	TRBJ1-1	ASSLRLPNTEAF
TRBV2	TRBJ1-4	ASREEQGAGEKLF
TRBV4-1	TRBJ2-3	ASSQDLGSGGGDTQY
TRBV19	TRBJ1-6	ASSDRGETPLH
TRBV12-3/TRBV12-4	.	ASSQTDFQF
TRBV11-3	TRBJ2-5	ASSFDSESGETQY
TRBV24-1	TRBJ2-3	ATSDSGTAITDTQY
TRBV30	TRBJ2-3	AWTLAGGPDTQY
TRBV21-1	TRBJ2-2	ASSKAGTGELF
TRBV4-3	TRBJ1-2	ASSQDTAATSYGYT
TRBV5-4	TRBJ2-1	ASSPGLAGGNEQF
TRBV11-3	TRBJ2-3	ASSSRQGATDTQY
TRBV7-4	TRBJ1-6	ASSLPGGQGSPGSYNSPLH
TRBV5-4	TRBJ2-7	ASSQQGWYYEQY
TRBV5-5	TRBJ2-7	ASSFGDRVYEQY
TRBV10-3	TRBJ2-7	ASDSLGAGEQY
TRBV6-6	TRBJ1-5	ASSYSRQGIQPQH
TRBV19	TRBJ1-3	ASSSGQATSGNTIY
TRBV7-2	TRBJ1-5	ASSAGTVYSNQPQH
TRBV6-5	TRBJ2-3	ASSSNGMGLDTQY
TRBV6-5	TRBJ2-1	ASKTSSYNEQF
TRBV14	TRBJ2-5	ASSHSGGGVSQY
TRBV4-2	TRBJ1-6	ASSQGSRGSYNSPLH
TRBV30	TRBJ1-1	ARYTGRSAF
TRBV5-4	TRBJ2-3	ASSSGLAGGEDTQY
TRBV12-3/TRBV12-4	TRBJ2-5	ASTPGMRETQY
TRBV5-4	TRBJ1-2	ASSLSPFGPNYGYT
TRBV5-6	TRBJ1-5	ASSLFRVGQPQH
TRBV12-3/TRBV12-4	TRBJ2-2	ASRLNTGELF